This T cell receptor beta chain was identified in a study of human T cells and chemical hapten exposure. Per the germline V gene, CDR1 is SEHNR and CDR2 is FQNEAQ (reference sequence). There are 14 residues in the CDR3. V was cut by 5 bases and J by 1 base, with 9 bases left in between. Only a few counts were recorded for this clonotype. Noted time point: pre-sensitization, week 0. As for treatment: therapeutic diphenylcyclopropenone sensitization with weekly scalp DPC. Via MiXCR, TCRdb re-called the RACE reads, giving one row per CDR3 protein. The profile shows tens of thousands of distinct CDR3 sequences, roughly a tenth of them singletons.

The sequencing used whole blood, collected in connection with sensitization to the hapten diphenylcyclopropenone (DPC). The chain has TRBV7-9 and TRBJ2-4; D gene uncertain. This receptor was obtained from a man aged 25-40 years with alopecia areata. Some clones in this sample may be carry-over from other donors' samples. The CDR3 loop is CASSREFAKNIQYF. The CDR3 DNA sequence: TGTGCCAGCAGCCGCGAGTTCGCCAAAAACATTCAGTACTTC.